This entry concerns a single TCR beta chain. The antigen is unknown. Only in-frame clones appear in the TCRdb table, and some are missing; sequencing was by immunoSEQ multiplex PCR. The table lists over 200,000 clones, roughly 83% of them singletons, with around 5.6% in the top ten. The CDR3 spans 14 residues. V lost 4 bases, J lost 1 base, and 10 bases lay in between. Germline V gene data show CDR1 as GTSNPN and CDR2 as SVGIG (reference sequence). The record originates from a study of cytomegalovirus exposure and HLA in healthy donors. Study results and caveats: According to a subsequent analysis, TCR clusters from the first cohort were inclined to appear together in the roughly 120 validation repertoires.

The chain links TRBV30 to TRBJ2-2, with a possible D match to TRBD2 (6 bases). The sequence derives from a woman under 30 in good health and CMV-seronegative. The specimen sequenced was PBMCs. The CDR3 region is CAWTAGLNTGELFF. The CDR3 DNA sequence: TGTGCCTGGACCGCGGGACTGAACACCGGGGAGCTGTTTTTT.